The 10 T cell receptor beta chains below all came from one sample that was sequenced in a study of blood T cell repertoires in COVID-19. Data came from immunoSEQ multiplex PCR; TCRdb stores just in-frame clones and leaves some out. Among hundreds of thousands of clones listed, about 88% were seen once. Sequenced material: PBMCs or T cells enriched from blood (not recorded which). The receptor source for this set is a young woman who had recovered from COVID-19.

This clone was seen only a few times. The chain carries TRBV4-2 and TRBJ1-2, with TRBD1 as a possible D gene (5 bases). The CDR3 runs 17 residues. CDR1 LGHNA and CDR2 YNFKEQ come from the germline V gene. Between the trimmed V and J ends, which lost 1 base and 7 bases, there was a span of 22 bases. The CDR3 sequence is CASSQVTGQGVSFGYTF. CDR3 nucleotides: TGTGCCAGCAGCCAAGTAACTGGCCAGGGCGTTTCGTTTGGCTACACCTTC.

A remark on this clone: The sample holds other DNA sequences that translate to the same CDR3. V is TRBV7-8 and J is TRBJ2-2; D may be TRBD2 (5 bases). CDR3 length: 17 residues. CDR1 is SGHVS and CDR2 is FQNEAQ in the germline V gene. V dropped 4 bases and J dropped 8 bases, with 23 bases sitting between them. Here the CDR3 DNA reads TGTGCCAGCAGCTCGCCACCGGGATCTGGCCGGGCGGGGGAGCTGTTTTTT. This encodes CASSSPPGSGRAGELFF.

The rearrangement links TRBV7-9 to TRBJ2-1; TRBD2 agrees at 9 bases. The CDR3 is 15 amino acids. Trimming at V came to 2 bases and at J to 6 bases, leaving 5 bases not matched to a gene. Germline lookup yields CDR1 SEHNR and CDR2 FQNEAQ (reference sequence). CDR3: CASSLSSGSLNEQFF. The CDR3 DNA is TGTGCCAGCAGCTTAAGTAGCGGGAGTCTCAATGAGCAGTTCTTC.

The rearrangement joins TRBV6-5 to TRBJ2-1, with a tentative D call TRBD2 (7 bases). The germline CDR1 and CDR2 sequences are MNHEY and SVGAGI. CDR3 length: 15 residues. Trimming pared 8 bases from V and 1 base from J, leaving 15 bases between. CDR3 sequence reads: CASSPGGHSYNEQFF. The DNA of the CDR3 is TGTGCCAGCTCCCCGGGGGGCCATTCCTACAATGAGCAGTTCTTC.

The CDR3 DNA sequence: TGTGCCAGCAGCTTAGTACACAGAACCTACGAGCAGTACTTC. Translated, it gives CASSLVHRTYEQYF. V and J are TRBV7-8 and TRBJ2-7; no clear D gene. CDR1 and CDR2 from the germline V gene are SGHVS and FQNEAQ. Trimming shortened V by 1 base and J by 2 bases, and 9 bases separated the two germline ends. This CDR3 has 14 amino acids.

The chain is built from TRBV7-9 and TRBJ2-7, with D possibly TRBD1 on 5 matching bases. Trimming removed 4 bases from V and 2 bases from J, with 12 bases in between. The CDR3 spans 14 residues. Germline V gene data show CDR1 as SEHNR and CDR2 as FQNEAQ (reference sequence). In DNA, the CDR3 is TGTGCCAGCAGCTCATGGGGCAGCCCCTACGAGCAGTACTTC. Encoded protein: CASSSWGSPYEQYF.

In its sample, this clone was seen once. The gene calls are TRBV3-1 (or the pseudogene TRBV3-2) and TRBJ2-7, with 7 bases that match TRBD1. Germline CDR1 and CDR2: LGHDT and YNNKEL (reference sequence). The CDR3 extends over 15 amino acids. The ends lost 2 bases at V and 4 bases at J; junction bases unmatched: 8. The CDR3 nucleotides are TGTGCCAGCAGCCAACCCGGGACAGCCTATTACGAGCAGTACTTC. This gives the protein CASSQPGTAYYEQYF.

This chain links TRBV4-1 with TRBJ2-7; D is uncertain. Germline CDR1 MGHRA, CDR2 YSYEKL. This CDR3 has 15 residues. Trimming took 0 bases from V and 4 from J, leaving 13 bases between them. CDR3 in amino acids: CASSQDTAHKYEQYF. In DNA, the CDR3 is TGCGCCAGCAGCCAAGATACAGCACACAAATACGAGCAGTACTTC.

The chain is built from TRBV28 and TRBJ1-2; 10 nucleotides align to TRBD1. Germline V gene sequence: CDR1 MDHEN, CDR2 SYDVKM. V was clipped by 5 bases and J by 8 bases; unmatched bases: 8. The CDR3 is made up of 14 amino acids. The chain's CDR3 is CASSGGTGEWGYTF. CDR3 in DNA: TGTGCCAGCAGTGGGGGGACAGGGGAGTGGGGCTACACCTTC.

The CDR3 spells CASSSKGGSPLYNEQFF. CDR3 sequence (DNA): TGTGCCAGTAGCTCCAAAGGGGGTTCCCCTCTCTACAATGAGCAGTTCTTC. V usage is TRBV19 and J usage is TRBJ2-1; the D gene is possibly TRBD1 (6 bases). V was pared by 6 bases and J by 3 bases, with 21 bases between. The CDR3 extends over 17 amino acids. Per germline, CDR1 LNHDA and CDR2 SQIVND (reference sequence).